Presented here are 31 T cell receptor beta chains from one specimen sequenced in a study of beta chain features in type 1 diabetes. Reverse transcription of all isolated RNA meant that expressed TCRB transcripts were sequenced. The table came from immunoSEQ multiplex PCR; TCRdb's copy has only in-frame clones and leaves some out. This sample has 300,000 to 350,000 clones; approximately 15% occur once, and the top ten carry about 0.015%. The study, taken as a whole, reports: The study found moderately but significantly shorter TCRB CDR3s in all four CD4+ subsets of Type 1 diabetes patients.

Their specific antigens are unknown. Sequencing was carried out using naive CD4+ T cells from blood. These receptors were collected from a woman aged 18-29 years with type 1 diabetes.

The CDR3 reads CAWQGAMTEAFF. For the CDR3, the DNA is TGTGCCTGGCAGGGGGCAATGACTGAAGCTTTCTTT. The chain joins TRBV30 to TRBJ1-1; 8 bases match TRBD1. The CDR3 loop spans 12 amino acids. The ends lost 5 bases at V and 5 bases at J; junction bases unmatched: 4. The germline V gene encodes CDR1 GTSNPN and CDR2 SVGIG (reference sequence). Looking up the rest from reference TRBV30 and TRBJ1-1 gives the full variable domain: SQTIHQWPATLVQPVGSPLSLECTVEGTSNPNLYWYRQAAGRGLQLLFYSVGIGQISSEVPQNLSASRPQDRQFILSSKKLLLSDSGFYLCAWQGAMTEAFFGQGTRLTVV.

This clone was observed a few times. This chain links TRBV9 with TRBJ2-5; TRBD1 matches 9 bases. V shed 1 base and J 5 bases; nucleotides not matched to a gene: 6. Germline CDR1 and CDR2: SGDLS and YYNGEE. The CDR3 loop spans 15 amino acids. The CDR3 coding sequence is TGTGCCAGCAGCGTAACTAGCGACAGGGGGGAGACCCAGTACTTC. Amino acid sequence: CASSVTSDRGETQYF. Full variable domain (remainder filled in from reference TRBV9 and TRBJ2-5): DSGVTQTPKHLITATGQRVTLRCSPRSGDLSVYWYQQSLDQGLQFLIQYYNGEERAKGNILERFSAQQFPDLHSELNLSSLELGDSALYFCASSVTSDRGETQYFGPGTRLLVL.

V is TRBV5-4 and J is TRBJ2-2; D call uncertain. V gave up 2 bases and J gave up 7 bases, with 6 bases separating them. This CDR3 spans 12 amino acids. CDR1 and CDR2 (germline): SGHNT, YYREEE (reference sequence). Here the CDR3 DNA reads TGTGCCAGCAGCTTACTCGACGGGGAGCTGTTTTTT. This translates into CASSLLDGELFF.

This clone was seen a few times. The chain is built from TRBV9 and TRBJ2-1, with TRBD2 matching 7 bases. CDR1 and CDR2 (germline): SGDLS, YYNGEE. V lost 0 bases to trimming and J lost 10 bases; unmatched junction nucleotides: 4. The CDR3 contains 13 residues. CDR3 nucleotide sequence: TGTGCCAGCAGCGTAGGGGTGGGAGGGGAGCAGTTCTTC. It specifies CASSVGVGGEQFF.

The chain carries TRBV5-5 and TRBJ2-2, with 11 positions matching TRBD2. Trimming at V came to 5 bases and at J to 6 bases, leaving 3 bases not matched to a gene. Germline lookup yields CDR1 SGHKS and CDR2 YYEKEE (reference sequence). The CDR3 contains 14 residues. Here the CDR3 reads CASRLSGGAGELFF. The CDR3 DNA reads TGTGCCAGCAGGCTTAGCGGGGGGGCCGGGGAGCTGTTTTTT.

The chain links TRBV29-1 to TRBJ1-2; perhaps TRBD1 as D (6 bases). The CDR3 has 15 amino acids. V gave up 6 bases and J gave up 5 bases, with 22 bases separating them. Germline CDR1 SQVTM, CDR2 ANQGSEA. The CDR3 region has the DNA TGCAGCGTGGGTCAAAGGCTAAGGGGGAGATATGGCTACACCTTC. Translation: CSVGQRLRGRYGYTF.

The chain carries TRBV28 and TRBJ2-7, with TRBD2 matching 7 bases. Germline-derived CDR1 and CDR2 are MDHEN and SYDVKM. The CDR3 extends over 16 amino acids. The ends lost 3 bases at V and 2 bases at J; junction bases unmatched: 10. DNA of the CDR3: TGTGCCAGCAGTTTGGGAGGGACCGGGGTAGCCTACGAGCAGTACTTC. It specifies CASSLGGTGVAYEQYF.

The CDR3 DNA is TGTGCCAGCAGTTTAGCGGGGCTAGACTACGAGCAGTACTTC. This gives the protein CASSLAGLDYEQYF. The rearrangement uses TRBV28 and TRBJ2-7, with a tentative D call TRBD2 (6 bases). Germline CDR1 MDHEN, CDR2 SYDVKM. The CDR3 is 14 residues long. Trimming took 2 bases from V and 3 from J, leaving 11 bases between them.

V gene TRBV15 combines with J gene TRBJ2-2, with D hard to call. The V gene lost 2 bases and the J gene lost 5 bases, with 3 bases spanning the gap. The germline V gene encodes CDR1 LNHNV and CDR2 YYDKDF (reference sequence). CDR3 length: 12 residues. This CDR3 is CATSRSTGELFF. The CDR3 nucleotides are TGTGCCACCAGCAGATCTACCGGGGAGCTGTTTTTT.

In nucleotides, the CDR3 is TGCGCCGGAAAAGCGACCCCCAGTAAGAATGAGCAGTTCTTC. Encoded protein: CAGKATPSKNEQFF. The chain combines TRBV5-1 with TRBJ2-1; D is undetermined. Trimming removed 10 bases at V and 7 bases at J, with 21 bases between. The CDR3 covers 14 residues. CDR1 and CDR2 (germline): SGHRS, YFSETQ. The full variable domain, in which reference TRBV5-1 and TRBJ2-1 provide the parts outside the CDR3, is KAGVTQTPRYLIKTRGQQVTLSCSPISGHRSVSWYQQTPGQGLQFLFEYFSETQRNKGNFPGRFSGRQFSNSRSEMNVSTLELGDSALYLCAGKATPSKNEQFFGPGTRLTVL.

With respect to this clone: The conserved phenylalanine or tryptophan is not found at the CDR3 terminus, so this likely reflects a read error. The chain recombines TRBV29-1 with TRBJ1-1, with D maybe TRBD1 (6 bases). CDR1 is SQVTM and CDR2 is ANQGSEA in the germline V gene. Between the trimmed V and J ends, which lost 4 bases and 1 base, there was a span of 10 bases. The CDR3 sequence is 13 residues long. The chain's CDR3 is CSVGSGANTEAFL. Written as DNA, the CDR3 is TGCAGCGTTGGTTCAGGGGCGAACACTGAAGCTTTCCTT.

The J gene is TRBJ2-3, the V gene TRBV18, with 7 positions matching TRBD2. The CDR3 is 13 residues long. Trimming removed 3 bases from V and 11 bases from J; junction bases left unmatched: 8. CDR1 and CDR2 from the germline V gene are KGHSH and LQKENI. CDR3 DNA sequence: TGTGCCAGCTCACCGGCCGGGAGGCTAGGGCAGTATTTT. Amino acid sequence: CASSPAGRLGQYF.

This chain joins TRBV25-1 and TRBJ2-7; 8 positions match TRBD1. The CDR3 is made up of 13 amino acids. Trimming removed 6 bases from V and 4 bases from J; junction bases left unmatched: 5. Per the germline V gene, CDR1 is MGHDK and CDR2 is SYGVNS. CDR3 protein: CASRGQGAYEQYF. CDR3 DNA: TGTGCCAGCAGGGGGCAGGGGGCATACGAGCAGTACTTC.

This chain uses TRBV9 with TRBJ2-2; 10 bases are shared with TRBD2. Looked up from germline, CDR1 is SGDLS and CDR2 is YYNGEE. The CDR3 is 18 amino acids. Trimming at V came to 0 bases and at J to 0 bases, leaving 5 bases not matched to a gene. As DNA, the CDR3 is TGTGCCAGCAGCGTAGGGCTAGCGGGAGCGACGAACACCGGGGAGCTGTTTTTT. It yields the protein CASSVGLAGATNTGELFF.

The J gene is TRBJ2-7, the V gene TRBV28, with D possibly being TRBD2 (6 bases). Germline V gene lookup returns CDR1 MDHEN and CDR2 SYDVKM. This CDR3 spans 15 amino acids. Trimming removed 0 bases from V and 0 bases from J, with 9 bases in between. The CDR3 DNA sequence: TGTGCCAGCAGTTTATGGGCGGGAAACTCCTACGAGCAGTACGTC. Translated, it gives CASSLWAGNSYEQYV.

The rearrangement joins TRBV5-6 to TRBJ2-1; 9 positions agree with TRBD1. The CDR3 sequence is 17 residues long. From germline, CDR1 is SGHDT and CDR2 YYEEEE. With 4 bases clipped from V and 2 bases from J, the junction kept 10 bases outside the gene matches. In nucleotides, the CDR3 is TGTGCCAGCAGCCTACAAACAGGGGGCAAAGCCTACAATGAGCAGTTCTTC. Amino acid sequence: CASSLQTGGKAYNEQFF.

The J gene is TRBJ2-7, the V gene TRBV21-1; the table calls TRBD1, which could not be checked here. TRBV21-1 is an annotated pseudogene. The length of the CDR3 is 17 residues. The CDR3 sequence is CASSMRGQRSNFYEQYV. Written as DNA, the CDR3 is TGTGCCAGCAGCATGCGGGGACAGCGGTCAAACTTCTACGAGCAGTACGTC.

This chain links TRBV27 with TRBJ1-5, with D possibly TRBD1 on 5 matching bases. With 5 bases removed from V and 0 bases from J, the gap between germline ends came to 11 bases. The CDR3 is made up of 15 amino acids. Germline lookup yields CDR1 MNHEY and CDR2 SMNVEV (reference sequence). DNA for the CDR3: TGTGCCAGCAGTAGACAGCCAGATAGCAATCAGCCCCAGCATTTT. This encodes CASSRQPDSNQPQHF.

This clone was observed a handful of times. This chain links TRBV19 with TRBJ2-5; possible D gene TRBD1, 5 bases. CDR3 length: 14 residues. CDR1 LNHDA and CDR2 SQIVND come from the germline V gene (reference sequence). With 2 bases removed from V and 5 bases from J, the gap between germline ends came to 12 bases. The CDR3 protein is CASSIIGAGETQYF. The CDR3 region has the DNA TGTGCCAGTAGTATAATAGGGGCCGGGGAGACCCAGTACTTC.

There are a few counts of this clone. The chain uses TRBV5-1 and TRBJ1-4; 7 bases line up with TRBD1. In germline, CDR1 is SGHRS, CDR2 YFSETQ. The J segment lost 0 bases and the V segment lost 0 bases, leaving 5 bases of the junction unmatched. The CDR3 extends over 17 amino acids. The CDR3 protein is CASSLADRRATNEKLFF. In nucleotides, the CDR3 is TGCGCCAGCAGCTTGGCGGACAGGCGTGCAACTAATGAAAAACTGTTTTTT.

This chain uses TRBV30 with TRBJ2-1; 9 positions agree with TRBD2. CDR1 GTSNPN and CDR2 SVGIG come from the germline V gene (reference sequence). V dropped 5 bases and J dropped 5; count of bases not matched to a gene: 10. The CDR3 consists of 15 residues. The CDR3 loop is CAWSPGGLAHNEQFF. The CDR3 nucleotides read TGTGCCTGGTCACCCGGGGGACTAGCCCACAATGAGCAGTTCTTC. Full variable domain (outside the CDR3, taken from reference TRBV30 and TRBJ2-1): SQTIHQWPATLVQPVGSPLSLECTVEGTSNPNLYWYRQAAGRGLQLLFYSVGIGQISSEVPQNLSASRPQDRQFILSSKKLLLSDSGFYLCAWSPGGLAHNEQFFGPGTRLTVL.

The chain recombines TRBV28 with TRBJ2-1, with 14 bases matching TRBD2. The J segment lost 7 bases and the V segment lost 9 bases, leaving 2 bases of the junction unmatched. The CDR3 has 13 amino acids. Germline CDR1 reads MDHEN; CDR2 reads SYDVKM. The CDR3 loop reads CASRTSGRNEQFF. In DNA form, the CDR3 reads TGTGCCAGTCGGACTAGCGGGAGGAATGAGCAGTTCTTC.

This clone came up a few times. The chain carries TRBV20-1 and TRBJ2-7, with a tentative D call TRBD2 (5 bases). V dropped 6 bases and J dropped 10 bases, with 16 bases sitting between them. Germline V gene data show CDR1 as DFQATT and CDR2 as SNEGSKA (reference sequence). CDR3 length: 11 residues. CDR3 loop: CSAPYEEGQYF. In nucleotides, the CDR3 is TGCAGTGCCCCGTACGAAGAGGGTCAGTACTTC.

The chain recombines TRBV7-2 with TRBJ2-1; 11 bases are a match to TRBD2. CDR1 and CDR2 from the germline V gene are SGHTA and FQGNSA. Losses at the gene ends were 0 bases for V and 6 bases for J; bases not matched to a gene: 7. This CDR3 has 17 residues. This CDR3 reads CASSLAGLAGGGNEQFF. Here the CDR3 DNA reads TGTGCCAGCAGCTTAGCTGGGCTAGCGGGAGGTGGCAATGAGCAGTTCTTC. Variable domain in full (rest from reference TRBV7-2 and TRBJ2-1): GAGVSQSPSNKVTEKGKDVELRCDPISGHTALYWYRQSLGQGLEFLIYFQGNSAPDKSGLPSDRFSAERTGGSVSTLTIQRTQQEDSAVYLCASSLAGLAGGGNEQFFGPGTRLTVL.

This clone was observed a handful of times. The CDR3 DNA is TGTGCCAGCCGCCCACTTGGCCAGGCCAACACCGGGGAGCTGTTTTTT. Its translation is CASRPLGQANTGELFF. The genes are TRBV7-9 and TRBJ2-2; the D is unclear. The CDR3 has 16 amino acids. Germline-derived CDR1 and CDR2 are SEHNR and FQNEAQ (reference sequence). V dropped 8 bases and J dropped 2 bases, with 18 bases sitting between them.

This clone was recorded a few times. DNA of the CDR3: TGTGCCTGGAGTGTACGGAGCAGGGGAGAGGAGCAGTACGTC. Its protein product is CAWSVRSRGEEQYV. The chain joins TRBV30 to TRBJ2-7; tentatively, D is TRBD1 (6 bases). From germline, CDR1 is GTSNPN and CDR2 SVGIG (reference sequence). Trimming took off 0 bases at V and 7 bases at J, with 16 bases between the two ends. CDR3 length equals 14 residues.

This clone was recorded a few times. The V and J genes are TRBV19 and TRBJ1-2; 9 nucleotides line up with TRBD1. Germline CDR1 and CDR2: LNHDA and SQIVND (reference sequence). Trimming cost V 8 bases and J 4 bases; bases outside gene matches: 8. The CDR3 covers 14 residues. CDR3 sequence (DNA): TGTGCCAGTCGCGGACAGGGGACGAGCTATGGCTACACCTTC. It encodes CASRGQGTSYGYTF.

In this sample, this clone turned up a few times. The chain joins TRBV6-5 to TRBJ2-7; no reliable D call. The germline V and J ends were trimmed by 2 bases and 3 bases, with 8 bases remaining between them. CDR3 length equals 13 residues. Germline assignment: CDR1 MNHEY and CDR2 SVGAGI. CDR3 region: CASSYARGYEQYV. The CDR3 bases are TGTGCCAGCAGTTACGCGAGAGGCTACGAGCAGTACGTC.

The chain links TRBV4-1 to TRBJ2-5; TRBD1 agrees at 7 bases. The germline V gene encodes CDR1 MGHRA and CDR2 YSYEKL. This CDR3 region has 14 residues. V shed 5 bases and J 2 bases; nucleotides not matched to a gene: 5. The CDR3 DNA is TGCGCCAGCAGCACATGGGGACAGCAAGAGACCCAGTACTTC. Its translation is CASSTWGQQETQYF.

The rearrangement joins TRBV5-1 to TRBJ2-3; 7 bases fit TRBD2. V shed 0 bases, J shed 11 bases, and the junction held 12 bases outside the gene matches. The V gene's germline CDR1 is SGHRS and CDR2 YFSETQ. The CDR3 runs to 15 residues. CDR3: CASSLAGGPTELQYF. CDR3 nucleotide sequence: TGCGCCAGCAGCTTGGCGGGGGGTCCCACAGAACTGCAGTATTTT.

The rearrangement uses TRBV5-1 and TRBJ2-2; TRBD1 matches at 8 bases. Germline lookup yields CDR1 SGHRS and CDR2 YFSETQ. The V and J ends lost 3 bases and 6 bases, in that order; junction bases with no gene match: 7. The CDR3 sequence is 15 residues long. DNA for the CDR3: TGCGCCAGCAGCTCGACAGGGGCCCTTTCCGGGGAGCTGTTTTTT. Translation gives CASSSTGALSGELFF.